The clone carrying this T cell receptor (beta chain) came up once. Antigen: not known. Sequencing used immunoSEQ multiplex PCR; TCRdb keeps in-frame clones, though not all of them. The sample gives tens of thousands of clones, approximately 70% of which show up once; approximately 7.7% is in the top ten. This specimen comes from a study of vaccination effects on CD4 cells after COVID-19. The culture ran for around 10 days before CD4+ T cells were isolated. BNT162b2 vaccine or mRNA-1273 vaccine was given to participants in two doses. A half-medium replacement with IL-2 medium was carried out on days 3 and 7. The CDR3 runs to 12 residues. Germline loops: CDR1 SGHRS, CDR2 YFSETQ. Trimming took 1 base from V and 5 from J, leaving 7 bases between them. Findings of the study overall: Convalescent patients were scarce, and early post-infection timepoints were absent. The study found that only 1 of 255 vaccine-induced clones from healthy vaccinees cross-reacted with common cold coronaviruses. Late post-vaccination, clones induced by infection and those induced by vaccine underwent marked clonal contraction.

The material sequenced was CD4+ T cells from PBMCs cultured without peptide, taken after COVID-19 vaccination. The sequence was obtained from a human donor who received a COVID-19 vaccine. The chain has TRBV5-1 and TRBJ2-7, with D maybe TRBD2 (5 bases). The DNA of the CDR3 is TGCGCCAGCAGCTTGTCGACTAACGAGCAGTACTTC. It yields the protein CASSLSTNEQYF.